These 4 T cell receptor beta chains share one sample of origin, sequenced in a study of blood T cell repertoires in COVID-19. The table came from immunoSEQ multiplex PCR; TCRdb's copy has only in-frame clones and leaves some out. The profile shows 310,000 or so clones, more than 70% of them singletons. Sequenced input: peripheral blood. The receptors originated from a man younger than 30 who had recovered from COVID-19.

This clone was seen ten or more times. The chain employs TRBV28 and TRBJ2-7, with TRBD1 matching 10 bases. The germline gives CDR1 MDHEN, CDR2 SYDVKM. The J segment lost 5 bases and the V segment lost 4 bases, leaving 14 bases of the junction unmatched. This CDR3 is 17 amino acids long. CDR3 loop: CASSSQPGTGDGDEQYF. In DNA form, the CDR3 reads TGTGCCAGCAGTTCCCAACCCGGGACAGGGGACGGCGACGAGCAGTACTTC.

V is TRBV2 and J is TRBJ2-1; 9 bases match TRBD2. Germline V lookup: CDR1 SNHLY, CDR2 FYNNEI. CDR3 length equals 17 residues. With 3 bases clipped from V and 3 bases from J, the junction kept 9 bases outside the gene matches. In DNA form, the CDR3 reads TGTGCCAGCAGTGATCTTGTAGCGGGGGTGATCTACAATGAGCAGTTCTTC. Translated, it gives CASSDLVAGVIYNEQFF.

The chain employs TRBV19 and TRBJ2-1, with a possible D match to TRBD2 (6 bases). V was cut by 5 bases and J by 9 bases, with 23 bases left in between. The CDR3 is made up of 16 amino acids. The V gene's germline CDR1 is LNHDA and CDR2 SQIVND (reference sequence). DNA for the CDR3: TGTGCCAGTAGTCCCGGTTGGAGGGGAGTTGATAGTGAGCAGTTCTTC. It codes for CASSPGWRGVDSEQFF.

This rearrangement joins TRBV27 to TRBJ1-6; D is perhaps TRBD1 (6 bases). Per germline, CDR1 MNHEY and CDR2 SMNVEV (reference sequence). CDR3 length: 13 amino acids. V was pared by 3 bases and J by 6 bases, with 6 bases between. CDR3 sequence: CASSLGANSPLHF. The CDR3 DNA is TGTGCCAGCAGTTTGGGGGCTAATTCACCCCTCCACTTT.